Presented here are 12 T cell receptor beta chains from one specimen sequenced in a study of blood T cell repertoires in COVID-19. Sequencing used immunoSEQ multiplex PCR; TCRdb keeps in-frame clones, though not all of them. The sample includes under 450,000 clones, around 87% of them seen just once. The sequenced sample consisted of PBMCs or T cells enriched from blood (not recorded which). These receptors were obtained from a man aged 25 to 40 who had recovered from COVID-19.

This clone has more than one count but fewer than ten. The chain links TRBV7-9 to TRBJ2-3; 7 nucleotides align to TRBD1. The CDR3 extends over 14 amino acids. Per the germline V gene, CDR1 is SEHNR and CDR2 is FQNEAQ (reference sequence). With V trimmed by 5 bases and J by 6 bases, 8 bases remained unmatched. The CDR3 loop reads CASSLRQGSDTQYF. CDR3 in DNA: TGTGCCAGCAGCCTTAGACAGGGTAGTGATACGCAGTATTTT. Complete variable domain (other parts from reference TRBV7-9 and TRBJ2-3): DTGVSQNPRHKITKRGQNVTFRCDPISEHNRLYWYRQTLGQGPEFLTYFQNEAQLEKSRLLSDRFSAERPKGSFSTLEIQRTEQGDSAMYLCASSLRQGSDTQYFGPGTRLTVL.

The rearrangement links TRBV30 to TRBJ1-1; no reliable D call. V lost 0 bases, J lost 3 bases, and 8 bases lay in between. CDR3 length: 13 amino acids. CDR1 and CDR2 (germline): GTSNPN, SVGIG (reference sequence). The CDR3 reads CAWSVQAHTEAFF. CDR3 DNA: TGTGCCTGGAGTGTGCAGGCCCACACTGAAGCTTTCTTT.

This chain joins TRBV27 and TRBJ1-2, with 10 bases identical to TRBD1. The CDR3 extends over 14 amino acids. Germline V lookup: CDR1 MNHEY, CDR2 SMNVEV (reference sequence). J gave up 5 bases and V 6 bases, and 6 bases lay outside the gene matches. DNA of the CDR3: TGTGCCAGCAGCCTGGGACAGGGGACGTATGGCTACACCTTC. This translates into CASSLGQGTYGYTF.

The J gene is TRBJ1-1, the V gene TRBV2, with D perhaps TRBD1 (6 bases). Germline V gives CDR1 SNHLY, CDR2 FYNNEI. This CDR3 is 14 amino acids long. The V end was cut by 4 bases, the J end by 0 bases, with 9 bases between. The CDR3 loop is CASSGQGMNTEAFF. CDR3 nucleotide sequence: TGTGCCAGCAGTGGGCAGGGGATGAACACTGAAGCTTTCTTT.

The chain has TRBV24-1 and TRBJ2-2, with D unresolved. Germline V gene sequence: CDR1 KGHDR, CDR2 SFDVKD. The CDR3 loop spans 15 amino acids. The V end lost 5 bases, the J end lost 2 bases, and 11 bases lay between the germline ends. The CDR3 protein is CATSGALPNTGELFF. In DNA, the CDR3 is TGTGCCACCAGTGGTGCACTACCTAACACCGGGGAGCTGTTTTTT.

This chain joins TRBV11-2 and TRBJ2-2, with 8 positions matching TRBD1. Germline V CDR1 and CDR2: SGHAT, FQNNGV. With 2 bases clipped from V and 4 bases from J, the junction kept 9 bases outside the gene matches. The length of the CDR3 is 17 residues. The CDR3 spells CASSLQPGGVSTGELFF. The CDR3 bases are TGTGCCAGCAGCTTACAACCAGGGGGCGTCAGCACCGGGGAGCTGTTTTTT.

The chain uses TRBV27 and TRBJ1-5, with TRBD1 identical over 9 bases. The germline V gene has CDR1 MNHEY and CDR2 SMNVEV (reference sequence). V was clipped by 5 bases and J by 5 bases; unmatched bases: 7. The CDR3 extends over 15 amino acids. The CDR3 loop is CASSAGTGRDQPQHF. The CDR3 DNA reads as TGTGCCAGCAGTGCCGGGACAGGGAGGGATCAGCCCCAGCATTTT.

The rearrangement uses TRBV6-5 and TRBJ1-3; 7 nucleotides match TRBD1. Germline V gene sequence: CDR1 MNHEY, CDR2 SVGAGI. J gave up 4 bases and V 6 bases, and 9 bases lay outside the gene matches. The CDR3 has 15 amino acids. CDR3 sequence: CASSNDGTAGNTIYF. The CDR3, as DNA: TGTGCCAGCAGCAACGATGGGACAGCCGGAAACACCATATATTTT.

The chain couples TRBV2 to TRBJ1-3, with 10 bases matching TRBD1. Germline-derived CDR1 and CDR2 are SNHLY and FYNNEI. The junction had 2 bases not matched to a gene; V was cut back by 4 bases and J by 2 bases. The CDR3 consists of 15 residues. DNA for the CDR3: TGTGCCAGCAGTGGGGGACAGGGGACTGGAAACACCATATATTTT. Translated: CASSGGQGTGNTIYF.

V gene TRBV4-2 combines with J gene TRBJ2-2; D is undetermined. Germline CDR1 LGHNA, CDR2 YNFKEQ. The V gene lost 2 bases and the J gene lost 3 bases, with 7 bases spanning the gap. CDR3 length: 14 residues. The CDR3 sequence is CASSQIEDTGELFF. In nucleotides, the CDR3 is TGTGCCAGCAGCCAAATAGAAGACACCGGGGAGCTGTTTTTT.

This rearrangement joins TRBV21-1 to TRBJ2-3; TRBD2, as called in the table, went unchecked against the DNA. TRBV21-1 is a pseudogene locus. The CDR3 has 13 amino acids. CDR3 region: CASSKDFTDTQYF. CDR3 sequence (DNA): TGTGCCAGCAGCAAAGACTTTACAGATACGCAGTATTTT.

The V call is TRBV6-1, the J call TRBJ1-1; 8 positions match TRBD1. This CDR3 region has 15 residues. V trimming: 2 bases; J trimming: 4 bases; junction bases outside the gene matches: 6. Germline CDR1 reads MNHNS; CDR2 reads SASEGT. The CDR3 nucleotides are TGTGCCAGCAGTGAAACCGGACAGGGAGCCACTGAAGCTTTCTTT. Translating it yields CASSETGQGATEAFF.